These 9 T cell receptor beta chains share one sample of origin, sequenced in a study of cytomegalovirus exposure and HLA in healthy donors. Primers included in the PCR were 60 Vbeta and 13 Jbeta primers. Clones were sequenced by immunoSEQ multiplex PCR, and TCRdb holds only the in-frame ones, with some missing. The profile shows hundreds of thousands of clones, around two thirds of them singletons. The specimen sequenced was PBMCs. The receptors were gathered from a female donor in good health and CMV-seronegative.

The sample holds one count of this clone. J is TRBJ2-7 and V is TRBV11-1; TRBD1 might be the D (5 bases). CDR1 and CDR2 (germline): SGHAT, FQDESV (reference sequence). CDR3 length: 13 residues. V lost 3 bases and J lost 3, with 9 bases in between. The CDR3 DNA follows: TGTGCCAGCAGCTTGCGGACAAACTACGAGCAGTACTTC. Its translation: CASSLRTNYEQYF.

Here the CDR3 reads CASFTGTGVFGANVLTF. In DNA, the CDR3 is TGTGCCAGTTTTACCGGGACAGGTGTCTTTGGGGCCAACGTCCTGACTTTC. The V and J genes are TRBV19 and TRBJ2-6; 8 bases agree with TRBD1. Germline V gene lookup returns CDR1 LNHDA and CDR2 SQIVND (reference sequence). Trimming took 8 bases from V and 3 from J; bases not matched to a gene: 12. The CDR3 totals 17 residues. The full variable domain, completed using reference TRBV19 and TRBJ2-6, is DGGITQSPKYLFRKEGQNVTLSCEQNLNHDAMYWYRQDPGQGLRLIYYSQIVNDFQKGDIAEGYSVSREKKESFPLTVTSAQKNPTAFYLCASFTGTGVFGANVLTFGAGSRLTVL.

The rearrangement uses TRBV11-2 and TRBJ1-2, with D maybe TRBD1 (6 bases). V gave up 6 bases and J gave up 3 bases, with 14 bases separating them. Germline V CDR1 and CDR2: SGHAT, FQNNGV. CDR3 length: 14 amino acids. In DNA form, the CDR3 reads TGTGCCAGCAGGGCTACAGGGAATGACTATGGCTACACCTTC. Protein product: CASRATGNDYGYTF.

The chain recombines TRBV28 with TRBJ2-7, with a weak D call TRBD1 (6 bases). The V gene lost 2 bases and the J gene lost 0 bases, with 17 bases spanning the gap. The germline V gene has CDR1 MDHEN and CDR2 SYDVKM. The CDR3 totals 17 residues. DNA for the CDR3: TGTGCCAGCAGTTTAAAAAACGAGGGGGTGGGCTCCTACGAGCAGTACTTC. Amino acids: CASSLKNEGVGSYEQYF.

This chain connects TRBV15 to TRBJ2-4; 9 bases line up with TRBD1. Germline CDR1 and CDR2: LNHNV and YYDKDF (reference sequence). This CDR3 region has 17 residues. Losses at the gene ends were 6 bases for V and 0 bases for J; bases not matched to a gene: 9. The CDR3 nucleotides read TGTGCCACCAGTAGTAGGACAGGGGTTATAGCCAAAAACATTCAGTACTTC. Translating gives CATSSRTGVIAKNIQYF. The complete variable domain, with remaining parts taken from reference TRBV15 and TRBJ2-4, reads DAMVIQNPRYQVTQFGKPVTLSCSQTLNHNVMYWYQQKSSQAPKLLFHYYDKDFNNEADTPDNFQSRRPNTSFCFLDIRSPGLGDTAMYLCATSSRTGVIAKNIQYFGAGTRLSVL.

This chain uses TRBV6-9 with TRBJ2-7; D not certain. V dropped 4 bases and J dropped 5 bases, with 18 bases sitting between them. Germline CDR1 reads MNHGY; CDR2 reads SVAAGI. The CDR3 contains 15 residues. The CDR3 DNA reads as TGTGCCAGCAGTTGGAGCAATGTCCCAATAAACGAGCAGTACTTC. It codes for CASSWSNVPINEQYF.

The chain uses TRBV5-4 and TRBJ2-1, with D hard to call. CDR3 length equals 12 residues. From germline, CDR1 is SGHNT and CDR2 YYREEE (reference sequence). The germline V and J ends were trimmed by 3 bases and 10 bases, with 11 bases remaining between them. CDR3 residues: CASSSNYREQFF. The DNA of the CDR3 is TGTGCCAGCAGCTCTAACTACCGAGAGCAGTTCTTC.

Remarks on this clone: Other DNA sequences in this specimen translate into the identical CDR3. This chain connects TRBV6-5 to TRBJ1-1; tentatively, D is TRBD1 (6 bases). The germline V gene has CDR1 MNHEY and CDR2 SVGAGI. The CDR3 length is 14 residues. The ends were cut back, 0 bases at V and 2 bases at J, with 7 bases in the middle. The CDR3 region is CASSYSQGNTEAFF. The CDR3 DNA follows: TGTGCCAGCAGTTACTCACAGGGTAACACTGAAGCTTTCTTT.

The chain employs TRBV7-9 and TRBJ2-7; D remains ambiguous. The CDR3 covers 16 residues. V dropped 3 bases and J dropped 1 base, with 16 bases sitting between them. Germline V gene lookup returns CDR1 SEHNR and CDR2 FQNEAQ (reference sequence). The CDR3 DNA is TGTGCCAGCAGCTTTTGGTTCGGTGTCTATTCCTACGAGCAGTACTTC. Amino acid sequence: CASSFWFGVYSYEQYF.